This TCR beta chain stems from a study of response to subunit inactivated influenza vaccine (dated by TCRdb to 2017 to 2018). For the wider study: Deep quantitative profiling of the T cell receptor repertoire was used in the study to follow responses to a trivalent subunit inactivated influenza vaccine.

Libraries were prepared through RT-PCR. These reads were obtained on an Illumina HiSeq 2500. Through fastp at Q25 and MiXCR, TCRdb rebuilt clones from the public reads, retaining in-frame beta chains. CDR3 protein duplicates are merged, each entry listing the most common genes and DNA. Here the sample has around 850,000 distinct CDR3 sequences; approximately 17% occur a single time. The ten biggest clones cover 11% of the sample. The paper as a whole reports these results and caveats: The authors proposed that each seasonal influenza vaccination may bring in only a limited number of new T cells.

The table lists this clonotype with a few counts. The clone's antigen remains unknown. No base qualities exist here, and no much larger clone lies one base off it. This material consisted of PBMCs from blood, taken approximately 5 days after vaccination. The source is a man aged 50-60 years who received an inactivated influenza vaccine. Donor details come from another sample of the same person, matched by shared clones.

This receptor carries the CDR3 CASSAAGTSIYEQYF. The nucleotide sequence reads as follows: TGCGCCAGCAGCGCCGCCGGGACTAGCATCTACGAGCAGTACTTC. The receptor chain draws on TRBV5-1 and TRBJ2-7; 9 middle bases align to TRBD2. Taken from the germline V gene, the CDR1 and CDR2 loops are SGHRS and YFSETQ. At the junction V is shortened by 4 bases and J by 3 bases; bases outside the gene matches: 8. From the cysteine up to the phenylalanine, the CDR3 has a length of 15 residues. Only CDR3 DNA is held: 45 bases, read in frame from base 1.